Listed here is a single TCR beta chain. The data were taken from a study of technical replicates of blood from a few donors. Clones were sequenced by immunoSEQ multiplex PCR, and TCRdb holds only the in-frame ones, with some missing. The repertoire has 65,000 to 80,000 clones, approximately 96% of them found once; the top ten carry roughly 0.34%. This CDR3 comprises 13 residues. The germline CDR1 and CDR2 sequences are SQVTM and ANQGSEA. The V gene end was trimmed by 5 bases and the J gene end by 0 bases; junction bases not matched to a gene: 3. The chain uses TRBV29-1 and TRBJ2-7; 8 bases are shared with TRBD2. This receptor was taken from a human donor in good health. The sequenced sample was T cells isolated from PBMCs. CDR3 sequence reads: CSVRGGPSYEQYF. The CDR3 DNA reads TGCAGCGTTCGGGGGGGGCCCTCCTACGAGCAGTACTTC.